What follows is one TCR beta chain and its context. As handled by the study authors: Using reference gene primer amplification, nucleated cell counts were estimated. The protocol was immunoSEQ multiplex PCR, while the TCRdb copy is restricted to in-frame clones and leaves out a portion. V and J calls and clone size come straight from that table; D and trimming were deduced from the DNA. The profile shows tens of thousands of clones, 88% of them singletons. This sample was included in a study of blood T cell repertoires in COVID-19. Study as a whole: Donors in the United States, Italy and Spain gave samples during acute or convalescent COVID-19. Sources were T cells, B-cell-depleted T cells, or PBMCs; the material itself was cDNA or gDNA.

The CDR3 sequence is 14 residues long. Per germline, CDR1 MNHNY and CDR2 SVGAGI (reference sequence). Trimming left V 0 bases short and J 2 bases short, with 7 bases between. Sequenced sample: peripheral blood. The V call is TRBV6-6, the J call TRBJ1-2, with unresolved D. This TCR was recovered from a human donor with active COVID-19. The donor label of this sample is uncertain. The chain's CDR3 is CASSYSRQNYGYTF. CDR3 bases: TGTGCCAGCAGTTACTCGCGACAAAACTATGGCTACACCTTC.